The T cell receptor (beta chain) described here comes from a study of blood T cells in healthy people across ages. Looking at the study overall: The template switching approach captured approximately one barcoded beta molecule for every two T cells. Whole-study findings and limits: The study regarded diversity estimates from one million T cells as underestimates.

Note on this clonotype: The antigen is not known.

Germline trimming cut 3 bases from V and 8 bases from J; bases unmatched to any gene: 12. The CDR3 sequence is 15 residues long. Germline V gene data show CDR1 as DFQATT and CDR2 as SNEGSKA (reference sequence). Primed by a sample-barcoded 5' primer and a J-beta primer mix, a second PCR proceeded for about 6 to 11 cycles. Carrying 12 random nucleotides, a template-switch adaptor labeled each individual cDNA molecule. Sequencing recovered at least 2.5 million CDR3-containing paired-end reads from each sample. TCRdb used MiXCR to reprocess the 5' RACE reads, holding one entry per CDR3 protein. In the table there are roughly 720,000 distinct CDR3 sequences, about 53% of which are singletons.

This clonotype was sampled from an elderly man in good health. Sequencing was performed on blood. This chain joins TRBV20-1 and TRBJ1-4; 7 bases line up with TRBD1. The CDR3 DNA reads as TGCAGTGCTAGGGGGACAGAAATACTCGGAGAAAAACTGTTTTTT. Translating gives CSARGTEILGEKLFF.